These 21 T cell receptor beta chains came from one sample sequenced in a study of CD8+CD57+ T cells in acquired aplastic anemia. TCR beta VDJ and CDR3 profiling used genomic DNA as template. Each CDR3 protein gets one entry after TCRdb re-called the reads with MiXCR. The sample consists of 200,000 or so distinct CDR3 sequences, nearly 50% of them appearing once. By flow cytometry, patients selected for sequencing had shown an expansion of CD8+CD57+ cells. Specimen: sorted CD4+, CD8+, or CD8+CD57+ T cells (not recorded which) from PBMCs. Every receptor here comes from a human donor with aplastic anemia.

This clonotype was seen more than once but under ten times. The chain links TRBV10-3 to TRBJ2-7; perhaps TRBD2 as D (5 bases). Germline values: CDR1 ENHRY, CDR2 SYGVKD. V was shortened by 2 bases and J by 3 bases, with 11 bases between the two germline ends. CDR3 length: 14 amino acids. Written as DNA, the CDR3 is TGTGCCATCAGTGAGGGACTCTCAATCTACGAGCAGTACTTC. It translates to CAISEGLSIYEQYF.

The chain is built from TRBV28 and TRBJ2-5; 11 positions agree with TRBD1. This CDR3 contains 16 residues. Germline CDR1 and CDR2: MDHEN and SYDVKM. J was trimmed by 0 bases and V by 5 bases; bases with no gene match: 5. The CDR3 DNA reads TGTGCCAGCAGTCCCCCGGGACAGGGGGACCAAGAGACCCAGTACTTC. This gives the protein CASSPPGQGDQETQYF. Full variable domain (outside the CDR3, taken from reference TRBV28 and TRBJ2-5): DVKVTQSSRYLVKRTGEKVFLECVQDMDHENMFWYRQDPGLGLRLIYFSYDVKMKEKGDIPEGYSVSREKKERFSLILESASTNQTSMYLCASSPPGQGDQETQYFGPGTRLLVL.

CDR3: CASSLEGTTYEQYF. As DNA, the CDR3 is TGTGCCAGCAGTCTTGAAGGGACAACCTACGAGCAGTACTTC. The V gene is TRBV25-1, the J gene TRBJ2-7; D is possibly TRBD1 (6 bases). The germline V gene encodes CDR1 MGHDK and CDR2 SYGVNS. The CDR3 spans 14 residues. The V end was cut by 5 bases, the J end by 2 bases, with 13 bases between.

The table lists this clonotype with many counts. The V and J genes are TRBV5-6 and TRBJ2-7, with D tentatively TRBD2 (6 bases). Germline assignment: CDR1 SGHDT and CDR2 YYEEEE. The germline V and J ends were trimmed by 3 bases and 6 bases, with 16 bases remaining between them. This CDR3 has 14 amino acids. The CDR3 region has the DNA TGTGCCAGCAGCTGGGGTACTAGCTCTGTCGAGCAGTACTTC. It yields the protein CASSWGTSSVEQYF.

This clonotype was counted at least ten times. The V and J genes are TRBV25-1 and TRBJ1-1; 11 bases are shared with TRBD1. The CDR3 has 17 amino acids. V lost 3 bases to trimming and J lost 3 bases; unmatched junction nucleotides: 9. Germline values: CDR1 MGHDK, CDR2 SYGVNS. CDR3 nucleotide sequence: TGTGCCAGCAGTGAGGGGACAGGGGGTAGATCGGACACTGAAGCTTTCTTT. Protein sequence: CASSEGTGGRSDTEAFF.

The rearrangement joins TRBV7-2 to TRBJ2-5; D remains ambiguous. Germline V gene lookup returns CDR1 SGHTA and CDR2 FQGNSA. The CDR3 totals 13 residues. V gave up 5 bases and J gave up 1 base, with 8 bases separating them. The CDR3 is CASSQSVQETQYF. Written as DNA, the CDR3 is TGTGCCAGCAGCCAATCTGTCCAAGAGACCCAGTACTTC. The full variable domain, rest sourced from reference TRBV7-2 and TRBJ2-5, is GAGVSQSPSNKVTEKGKDVELRCDPISGHTALYWYRQSLGQGLEFLIYFQGNSAPDKSGLPSDRFSAERTGGSVSTLTIQRTQQEDSAVYLCASSQSVQETQYFGPGTRLLVL.

Only one count was recorded for this clonotype. The V and J genes are TRBV15 and TRBJ2-7; TRBD2 agrees at 13 bases. The CDR3 is made up of 16 amino acids. Trimming at V came to 11 bases and at J to 6 bases, leaving 16 bases not matched to a gene. Germline V gene data show CDR1 as LNHNV and CDR2 as YYDKDF (reference sequence). CDR3 DNA: TGTGCCTCCACATTTGGGGGACTAGCGGGAATTGGCGAGCAGTACTTC. It translates to CASTFGGLAGIGEQYF.

This clonotype was seen more than once but under ten times. This sequence may be a read error, since a much larger clone differs from it by one base. The chain uses TRBV5-6 and TRBJ1-6, with 12 bases matching TRBD1. The CDR3 spans 16 residues. Germline V CDR1 and CDR2: SGHDT, YYEEEE. The CDR3 DNA is TGTGCCAGCAGCTTGAGAGGGACAGGGGGCAATTCACCCCCCCACTTT. It encodes CASSLRGTGGNSPPHF.

This rearrangement joins TRBV19 to TRBJ1-6; 11 nucleotides match TRBD1. Germline V CDR1 and CDR2: LNHDA, SQIVND (reference sequence). V was clipped by 6 bases and J by 7 bases; unmatched bases: 5. The CDR3 totals 15 residues. The CDR3 nucleotides read TGTGCCAGTAGGAGAGGGACAGGGGGGAATTCACCCCTCCACTTT. It is translated as CASRRGTGGNSPLHF.

This clonotype occurred a few times. The J gene is TRBJ2-1, the V gene TRBV19, with 7 bases lining up with TRBD2. The CDR3 has 14 residues. V lost 5 bases, J lost 6 bases, and 7 bases stayed unmatched. Looked up from germline, CDR1 is LNHDA and CDR2 is SQIVND (reference sequence). CDR3 region: CASSYGRSGNEQFF. The DNA for the CDR3 is TGTGCCAGTAGTTACGGGAGGTCTGGCAATGAGCAGTTCTTC. Together with reference TRBV19 and TRBJ2-1, the CDR3 gives the full variable domain: DGGITQSPKYLFRKEGQNVTLSCEQNLNHDAMYWYRQDPGQGLRLIYYSQIVNDFQKGDIAEGYSVSREKKESFPLTVTSAQKNPTAFYLCASSYGRSGNEQFFGPGTRLTVL.

With regard to this clonotype: An end of the junction differs from the germline gene, which may be a read error. The rearrangement links TRBV5-1 to TRBJ1-4; D gene unclear. The CDR3 runs 15 residues. The V gene's germline CDR1 is SGHRS and CDR2 YFSETQ. CDR3 coding DNA: TGCGCCAGCAGCTTGGGGGGTCTCGGTAATGAAAACCTGTTTTTT. It codes for CASSLGGLGNENLFF.

CDR3 region: CAIPGPIPYEQYF. CDR3 in DNA: TGTGCCATCCCGGGACCGATTCCCTACGAGCAGTACTTC. This chain uses TRBV10-3 with TRBJ2-7; D could derive from TRBD1 or TRBD2 (5 bases each). V shed 8 bases and J shed 2 bases, with 13 bases lying between them. Germline values: CDR1 ENHRY, CDR2 SYGVKD. The CDR3 contains 13 residues.

The chain recombines TRBV9 with TRBJ2-1; TRBD2 is a possible D gene (6 bases). Germline CDR1 and CDR2: SGDLS and YYNGEE. CDR3 length equals 14 residues. Between the trimmed V and J ends, which lost 0 bases and 8 bases, there was a span of 12 bases. The chain's CDR3 is CASSVGTGVDEQFF. CDR3 DNA: TGTGCCAGCAGCGTAGGGACGGGAGTTGATGAGCAGTTCTTC.

The chain is built from TRBV7-6 and TRBJ2-7, with 8 bases matching TRBD1. This CDR3 has 13 residues. The V and J ends lost 5 bases and 5 bases, in that order; junction bases with no gene match: 5. Germline loops: CDR1 SGHVS, CDR2 FNYEAQ. The CDR3 nucleotides are TGTGCCAGCAGCGTCGACAGGGGCCACGAGCAGTACTTC. Its protein is CASSVDRGHEQYF.

The rearrangement links TRBV9 to TRBJ2-7; D uncertain. Deletions cut 0 bases from V and 0 bases from J, with 7 bases between. This CDR3 is 14 amino acids long. Germline CDR1 reads SGDLS; CDR2 reads YYNGEE. Here the CDR3 DNA reads TGTGCCAGCAGCGTAGGTCAGTTCTCCTACGAGCAGTACTTC. This codes for CASSVGQFSYEQYF.

The J gene is TRBJ2-6, the V gene TRBV19; maybe TRBD1 (6 bases). Germline CDR1 is LNHDA and CDR2 is SQIVND (reference sequence). Trimming shortened V by 7 bases and J by 2 bases, and 9 bases separated the two germline ends. This CDR3 comprises 14 residues. CDR3 nucleotides: TGTGCCAGTACAGGGGCGGCTGGGGCCAACGTCCTGACTTTC. This encodes CASTGAAGANVLTF.

Written as DNA, the CDR3 is TGTGCCACCAGCAGTCAGGGGAGCAATCAGCCCCAGCATTTT. Translation gives CATSSQGSNQPQHF. The rearrangement links TRBV15 to TRBJ1-5, with D possibly being TRBD1 (6 bases). The ends were cut back, 3 bases at V and 1 base at J, with 7 bases in the middle. The CDR3 covers 14 residues. Germline CDR1 and CDR2: LNHNV and YYDKDF (reference sequence).

This clonotype was detected a few times. The J gene is TRBJ1-1, the V gene TRBV20-1, with 7 bases aligning to TRBD1. From germline, CDR1 is DFQATT and CDR2 SNEGSKA (reference sequence). V lost 5 bases to trimming and J lost 0 bases; unmatched junction nucleotides: 6. CDR3 size: 14 residues. For the CDR3, the DNA is TGCAGTGCTGGGGTAGGGGGCATGAACACTGAAGCTTTCTTT. Translation gives CSAGVGGMNTEAFF.

The chain recombines TRBV2 with TRBJ1-6; D remains unclear. The germline V gene encodes CDR1 SNHLY and CDR2 FYNNEI. V was cut by 6 bases and J by 3 bases, with 9 bases left in between. The CDR3 is 14 residues long. CDR3 nucleotide sequence: TGTGCCAGCAGGAGGCGTCTCTATAATTCACCCCTCCACTTT. Translation: CASRRRLYNSPLHF.

In its sample, this clonotype was seen many times. J is TRBJ1-1 and V is TRBV2; possible D gene TRBD1, 6 bases. V lost 5 bases and J lost 5, with 12 bases in between. Germline-derived CDR1 and CDR2 are SNHLY and FYNNEI. This CDR3 has 13 amino acids. CDR3 residues: CASSRTGRTEAFF. The CDR3 nucleotides are TGTGCCAGCAGTAGAACAGGGCGAACTGAAGCTTTCTTT.

In this sample, this clonotype turned up many times. The genes are TRBV7-2 and TRBJ2-7; 9 bases are a match to TRBD2. The CDR3 runs to 13 residues. The germline V gene has CDR1 SGHTA and CDR2 FQGNSA. The J segment lost 4 bases and the V segment lost 2 bases, leaving 0 bases of the junction unmatched. The CDR3 protein is CASSLTSGYEQYF. In DNA form, the CDR3 reads TGTGCCAGCAGCTTAACTAGCGGGTACGAGCAGTACTTC.